One and the same sample provided the 16 T cell receptor beta chains below, sequenced in a study of T cells in Graves' hyperthyroidism and ophthalmopathy. Researchers amplified the TCR beta CDR3 regions from RNA transcripts. HTBI primers drove first-round RT-PCR of the TCR CDR3. TCRdb reanalysed the multiplex PCR reads using MiXCR and keeps one entry per CDR3 protein. The data contain around 360,000 distinct CDR3 sequences, 13% to 15% of them singletons. The sequencing sample was made of blood. The receptors here all came from a woman aged 60 to 75 with Graves' ophthalmopathy.

This clonotype was detected ten times or more. The CDR3 protein is CSASPPPKRYNEQFF. CDR3 DNA: TGCAGTGCTAGTCCCCCCCCGAAACGATACAATGAGCAGTTCTTC. The chain is built from TRBV20-1 and TRBJ2-1; D is unresolved. Trimming left V 3 bases short and J 4 bases short, with 16 bases between. This CDR3 comprises 15 residues. Germline CDR1 reads DFQATT; CDR2 reads SNEGSKA (reference sequence).

Written as DNA, the CDR3 is TGTGCCAGCAGCTTTTCGACTGGCCCAGATACGCAGTATTTT. Its translation is CASSFSTGPDTQYF. The chain carries TRBV7-2 and TRBJ2-3; no firm D call. CDR3 size: 14 residues. Germline V lookup: CDR1 SGHTA, CDR2 FQGNSA. Between the trimmed V and J ends, which lost 3 bases and 4 bases, there was a span of 11 bases.

This clonotype showed up just a few times. This sequence joins TRBV12-5 and TRBJ2-4; the D is unclear. CDR3 size: 16 residues. The ends were cut back, 3 bases at V and 0 bases at J, with 12 bases in the middle. Germline lookup yields CDR1 LGHNT and CDR2 FRNRAP. The CDR3 region is CASGFPSDQAKNIQYF. In DNA, the CDR3 is TGTGCTAGTGGTTTCCCCTCCGACCAAGCCAAAAACATTCAGTACTTC.

This clonotype was found many times. This chain links TRBV7-9 with TRBJ2-7; 8 nucleotides agree with TRBD1. This CDR3 is 13 amino acids long. V gave up 3 bases and J gave up 6 bases; unmatched junction bases: 4. Looked up from germline, CDR1 is SEHNR and CDR2 is FQNEAQ (reference sequence). CDR3 DNA: TGTGCCAGCAGCTTTGAACAGGGGGGCGAGCAGTACTTC. It yields the protein CASSFEQGGEQYF.

This chain uses TRBV20-1 with TRBJ1-1; TRBD1 aligns across 10 bases. V dropped 4 bases and J dropped 8; count of bases not matched to a gene: 10. Per the germline V gene, CDR1 is DFQATT and CDR2 is SNEGSKA (reference sequence). The CDR3 consists of 14 residues. The CDR3 region is CSAIPGQGKVEAFF. CDR3 in DNA: TGCAGTGCTATTCCGGGACAGGGGAAGGTCGAAGCTTTCTTT.

This clonotype appeared many times. The chain links TRBV28 to TRBJ2-7; TRBD2 matches at 10 bases. CDR3 size: 14 residues. Germline V gene lookup returns CDR1 MDHEN and CDR2 SYDVKM. Trimming cost V 6 bases and J 5 bases; bases outside gene matches: 7. CDR3 sequence reads: CASRRSGRFDEQYF. CDR3 DNA sequence: TGTGCCAGCAGACGTAGCGGGAGGTTCGACGAGCAGTACTTC.

The chain couples TRBV5-1 to TRBJ1-3, with a weak D call TRBD1 (5 bases). Looked up from germline, CDR1 is SGHRS and CDR2 is YFSETQ. Trimming took 3 bases from V and 7 from J, leaving 20 bases between them. This CDR3 has 16 residues. The CDR3 loop reads CASSSSTGAGGNTIYF. CDR3 nucleotide sequence: TGCGCCAGCAGCTCCTCGACCGGGGCCGGCGGGAACACCATATATTTT.

This chain uses TRBV20-1 with TRBJ1-1, with D possibly TRBD1 on 6 matching bases. The V gene lost 2 bases and the J gene lost 1 base, with 14 bases spanning the gap. Germline loops: CDR1 DFQATT, CDR2 SNEGSKA (reference sequence). The CDR3 length is 15 residues. In DNA, the CDR3 is TGCAGTGCTAGATTGGGGGGCGCCGAGAACACTGAAGCTTTCTTT. Amino acids: CSARLGGAENTEAFF.

This clonotype was detected ten times or more. The CDR3 reads CASSPTGGYGYTF. The CDR3 nucleotides read TGTGCCAGCAGCCCGACAGGGGGCTATGGCTACACCTTC. This rearrangement joins TRBV3-1 to TRBJ1-2; 9 bases match TRBD1. This CDR3 comprises 13 residues. CDR1 and CDR2 (germline): LGHDT, YNNKEL (reference sequence). V trimming: 4 bases; J trimming: 4 bases; junction bases outside the gene matches: 1. Filled out from reference TRBV3-1 and TRBJ1-2, the complete variable domain reads DTAVSQTPKYLVTQMGNDKSIKCEQNLGHDTMYWYKQDSKKFLKIMFSYNNKELIINETVPNRFSPKSPDKAHLNLHINSLELGDSAVYFCASSPTGGYGYTFGSGTRLTVV.

The V and J genes are TRBV12-3 or TRBV12-4 and TRBJ1-5, with a possible D match to TRBD1 (6 bases). This CDR3 comprises 12 residues. V shed 3 bases and J shed 9 bases, with 9 bases lying between them. The CDR3 loop reads CASSFAGAPQHF. The CDR3 region has the DNA TGTGCCAGCAGTTTTGCGGGGGCGCCCCAGCATTTT.

In this sample, this clonotype turned up many times. V and J are TRBV7-9 and TRBJ2-5; the D is unclear. Germline V CDR1 and CDR2: SEHNR, FQNEAQ (reference sequence). The CDR3 covers 13 residues. V lost 5 bases, J lost 5 bases, and 12 bases lay in between. DNA of the CDR3: TGTGCCAGCAGCCCATCCTTGGTGGAGACCCAGTACTTC. Translated: CASSPSLVETQYF.

The V gene is TRBV12-3 or TRBV12-4, the J gene TRBJ1-6; 8 nucleotides match TRBD1. The CDR3 has 14 amino acids. J gave up 6 bases and V 7 bases, and 5 bases lay outside the gene matches. CDR3 DNA: TGTGCCAGCACCCTGGACAGGGTTAATTCACCCCTCCACTTT. This gives the protein CASTLDRVNSPLHF.

The chain recombines TRBV5-6 with TRBJ2-7, with 7 bases lining up with TRBD2. There are 15 residues in the CDR3. Germline V gene data show CDR1 as SGHDT and CDR2 as YYEEEE. Losses at the gene ends were 7 bases for V and 4 bases for J; bases not matched to a gene: 14. Here the CDR3 DNA reads TGTGCCAGCTCCCCCCCCGGGGCTAGCGGTTACGAGCAGTACTTC. Its translation is CASSPPGASGYEQYF.

Ten or more counts support this clonotype. V is TRBV28 and J is TRBJ2-1; 8 bases align to TRBD2. CDR1 and CDR2 from the germline V gene are MDHEN and SYDVKM. This CDR3 region has 15 residues. With 3 bases clipped from V and 4 bases from J, the junction kept 5 bases outside the gene matches. CDR3 protein: CASSFSSGSYNEQFF. DNA of the CDR3: TGTGCCAGCAGTTTTTCGAGCGGGAGTTACAATGAGCAGTTCTTC.

Comment on this clonotype: A much larger clone sits a single nucleotide away, making a read error possible. The chain recombines TRBV20-1 with TRBJ1-3, with D unresolved. The V end lost 5 bases, the J end lost 4 bases, and 15 bases lay between the germline ends. The CDR3 totals 14 residues. Germline assignment: CDR1 DFQATT and CDR2 SNEGSKA (reference sequence). Here the CDR3 DNA reads TGCAGTGCTGGCGCGCGGGGATCAGGAAACACCATATATTTT. It specifies CSAGARGSGNTIYF.

About this clonotype itself: The junction departs from the called germline gene at one end, perhaps through a read error. Written as DNA, the CDR3 is TGCGCCAGCAGCCAAGCTCTGCGAGAGGCCCAGTACTTC. This codes for CASSQALREAQYF. J is TRBJ2-5 and V is TRBV4-1; D remains unclear. The germline CDR1 and CDR2 sequences are MGHRA and YSYEKL. The CDR3 has 13 amino acids.